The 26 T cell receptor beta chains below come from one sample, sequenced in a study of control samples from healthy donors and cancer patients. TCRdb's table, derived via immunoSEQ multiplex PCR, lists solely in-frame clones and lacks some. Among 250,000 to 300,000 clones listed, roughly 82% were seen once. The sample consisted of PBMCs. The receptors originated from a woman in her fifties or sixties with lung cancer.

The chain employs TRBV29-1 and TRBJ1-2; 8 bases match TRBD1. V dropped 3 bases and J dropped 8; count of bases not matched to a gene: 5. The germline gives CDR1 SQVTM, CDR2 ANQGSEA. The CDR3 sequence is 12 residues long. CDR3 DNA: TGCAGCGTTGACGGGACAGGAAGAGGCTACACCTTC. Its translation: CSVDGTGRGYTF.

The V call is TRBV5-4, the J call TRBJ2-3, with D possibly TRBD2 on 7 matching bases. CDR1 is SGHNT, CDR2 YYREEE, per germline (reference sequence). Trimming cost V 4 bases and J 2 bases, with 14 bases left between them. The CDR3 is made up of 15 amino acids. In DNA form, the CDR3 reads TGTGCCAGCAGCCAAGGGAGGGGGGACACAGATACGCAGTATTTT. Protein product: CASSQGRGDTDTQYF.

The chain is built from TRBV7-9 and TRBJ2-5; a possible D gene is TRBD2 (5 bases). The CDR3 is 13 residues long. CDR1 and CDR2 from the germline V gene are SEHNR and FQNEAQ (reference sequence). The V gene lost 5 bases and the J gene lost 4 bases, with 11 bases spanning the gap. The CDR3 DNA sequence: TGTGCCAGCAGCCCCGCTAGCCTAGAGACCCAGTACTTC. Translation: CASSPASLETQYF.

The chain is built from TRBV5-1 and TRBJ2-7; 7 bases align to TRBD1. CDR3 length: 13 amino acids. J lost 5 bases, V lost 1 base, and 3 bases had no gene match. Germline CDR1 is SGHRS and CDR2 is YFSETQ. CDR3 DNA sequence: TGCGCCAGCAGCTTGCCCACAGGGGACGAGCAGTACTTC. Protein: CASSLPTGDEQYF.

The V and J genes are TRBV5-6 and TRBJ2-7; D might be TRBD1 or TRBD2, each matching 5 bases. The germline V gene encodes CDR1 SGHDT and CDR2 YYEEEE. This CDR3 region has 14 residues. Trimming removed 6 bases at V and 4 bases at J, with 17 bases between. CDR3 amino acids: CASMGRDPLYEQYF. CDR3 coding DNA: TGTGCCAGCATGGGCAGGGACCCACTTTACGAGCAGTACTTC.

CDR3 in amino acids: CASSIQGGSLSGNTIYF. The CDR3 nucleotides are TGTGCCAGCAGCATACAGGGGGGCAGCCTCTCTGGAAACACCATATATTTT. The rearrangement uses TRBV3-1 (or the pseudogene TRBV3-2) and TRBJ1-3; 8 bases agree with TRBD1. Unmatched junction bases numbered 9, after V lost 5 bases and J lost 0 bases. There are 17 residues in the CDR3. Germline V CDR1 and CDR2: LGHDT, YNNKEL (reference sequence).

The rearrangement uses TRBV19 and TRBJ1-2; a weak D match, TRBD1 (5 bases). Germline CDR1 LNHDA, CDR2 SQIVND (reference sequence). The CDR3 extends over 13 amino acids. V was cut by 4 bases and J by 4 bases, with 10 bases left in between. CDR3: CASSRGELYGYTF. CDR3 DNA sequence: TGTGCCAGTAGTAGAGGGGAACTCTATGGCTACACCTTC. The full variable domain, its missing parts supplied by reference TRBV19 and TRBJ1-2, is DGGITQSPKYLFRKEGQNVTLSCEQNLNHDAMYWYRQDPGQGLRLIYYSQIVNDFQKGDIAEGYSVSREKKESFPLTVTSAQKNPTAFYLCASSRGELYGYTFGSGTRLTVV.

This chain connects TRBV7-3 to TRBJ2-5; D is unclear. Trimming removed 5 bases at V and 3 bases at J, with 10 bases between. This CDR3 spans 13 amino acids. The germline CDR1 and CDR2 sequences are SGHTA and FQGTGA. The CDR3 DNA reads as TGTGCCAGCAGCCGAGGTAGAGAAGAGACCCAGTACTTC. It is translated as CASSRGREETQYF.

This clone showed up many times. CDR3 in amino acids: CASTREEQGRHSPLHF. The CDR3 nucleotides read TGTGCCAGCACGCGGGAAGAACAGGGACGCCATTCACCCCTCCACTTT. The chain links TRBV9 to TRBJ1-6; possibly TRBD1 for D (6 bases). From germline, CDR1 is SGDLS and CDR2 YYNGEE. V was pared by 6 bases and J by 8 bases, with 21 bases between. The CDR3 contains 16 residues.

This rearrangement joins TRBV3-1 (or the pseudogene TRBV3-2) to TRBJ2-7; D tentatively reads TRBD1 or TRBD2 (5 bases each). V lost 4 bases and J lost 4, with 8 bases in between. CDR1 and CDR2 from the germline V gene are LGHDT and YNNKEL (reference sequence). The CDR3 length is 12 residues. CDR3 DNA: TGTGCCAGCAGCCGAGGGGCGTACGAGCAGTACTTC. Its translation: CASSRGAYEQYF.

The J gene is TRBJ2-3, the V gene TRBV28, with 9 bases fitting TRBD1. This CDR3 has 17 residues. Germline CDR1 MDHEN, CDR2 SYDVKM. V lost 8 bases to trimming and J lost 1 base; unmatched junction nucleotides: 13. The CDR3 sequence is CASRPGTGLRGTDTQYF. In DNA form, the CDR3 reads TGTGCCAGCCGTCCCGGGACAGGGTTGAGGGGCACAGATACGCAGTATTTT.

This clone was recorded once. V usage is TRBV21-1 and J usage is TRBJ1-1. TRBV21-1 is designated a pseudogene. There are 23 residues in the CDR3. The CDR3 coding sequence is TGTGCCAGCGGGCCGAGGACTTATCAGGCGCAGGGCCTTTTTTTGCAAATGAACACTGAAGCTTTCTTT. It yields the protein CASGPRTYQAQGLFLQMNTEAFF.

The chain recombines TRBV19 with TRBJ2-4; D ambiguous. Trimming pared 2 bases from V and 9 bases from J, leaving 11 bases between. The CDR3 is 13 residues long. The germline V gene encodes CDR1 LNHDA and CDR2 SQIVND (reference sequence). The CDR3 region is CASSISVLGIQYF. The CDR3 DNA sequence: TGTGCCAGTAGTATAAGCGTCCTCGGCATTCAGTACTTC.

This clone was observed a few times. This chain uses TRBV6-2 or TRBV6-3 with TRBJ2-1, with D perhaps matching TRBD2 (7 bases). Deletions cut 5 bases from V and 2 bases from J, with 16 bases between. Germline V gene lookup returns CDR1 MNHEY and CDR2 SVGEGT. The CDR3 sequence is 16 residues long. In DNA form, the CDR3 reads TGTGCCAGCAGTACTTACCGGGGGGCCACCTACAATGAGCAGTTCTTC. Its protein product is CASSTYRGATYNEQFF.

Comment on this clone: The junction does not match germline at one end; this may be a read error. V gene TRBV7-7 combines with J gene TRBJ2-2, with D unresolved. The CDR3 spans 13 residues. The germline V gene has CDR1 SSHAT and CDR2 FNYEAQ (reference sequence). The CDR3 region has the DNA TGTGCTAGCAGCTCCACCGGAGACAGGGAGCTGTTTTTT. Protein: CASSSTGDRELFF. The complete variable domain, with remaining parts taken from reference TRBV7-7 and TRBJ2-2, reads GAGVSQSPRYKVTKRGQDVTLRCDPISSHATLYWYQQALGQGPEFLTYFNYEAQPDKSGLPSDRFSAERPEGSISTLTIQRTEQRDSAMYRCASSSTGDRELFFGEGSRLTVL.

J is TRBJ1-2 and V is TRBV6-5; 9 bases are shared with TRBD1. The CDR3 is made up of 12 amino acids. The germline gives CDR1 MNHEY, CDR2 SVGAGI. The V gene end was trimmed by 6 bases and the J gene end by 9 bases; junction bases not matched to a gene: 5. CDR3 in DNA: TGTGCCAGCAGCGGGACAGGGACTAGCTACACCTTC. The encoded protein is CASSGTGTSYTF.

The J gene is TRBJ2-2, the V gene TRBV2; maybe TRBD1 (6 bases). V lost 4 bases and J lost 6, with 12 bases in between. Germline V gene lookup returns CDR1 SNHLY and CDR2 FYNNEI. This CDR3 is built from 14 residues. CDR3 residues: CASSAQGWAGELFF. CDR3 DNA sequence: TGTGCCAGCAGTGCACAGGGATGGGCCGGGGAGCTGTTTTTT. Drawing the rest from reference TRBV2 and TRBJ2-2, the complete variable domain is EPEVTQTPSHQVTQMGQEVILRCVPISNHLYFYWYRQILGQKVEFLVSFYNNEISEKSEIFDDQFSVERPDGSNFTLKIRSTKLEDSAMYFCASSAQGWAGELFFGEGSRLTVL.

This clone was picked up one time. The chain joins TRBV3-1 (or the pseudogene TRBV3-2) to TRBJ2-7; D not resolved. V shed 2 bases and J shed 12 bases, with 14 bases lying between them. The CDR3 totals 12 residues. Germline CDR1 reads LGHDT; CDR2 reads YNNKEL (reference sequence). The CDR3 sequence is CASSQLVRELYF. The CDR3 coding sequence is TGTGCCAGCAGCCAACTCGTAAGAGAGTTGTACTTC.

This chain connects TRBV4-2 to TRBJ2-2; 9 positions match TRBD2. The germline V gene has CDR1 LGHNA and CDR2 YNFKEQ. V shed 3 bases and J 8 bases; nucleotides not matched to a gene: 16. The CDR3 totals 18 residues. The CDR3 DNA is TGTGCCAGCAGCCAGGACCCTCGTGTGGTAGCGGGAGTGGGGGAGCTGTTTTTT. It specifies CASSQDPRVVAGVGELFF.

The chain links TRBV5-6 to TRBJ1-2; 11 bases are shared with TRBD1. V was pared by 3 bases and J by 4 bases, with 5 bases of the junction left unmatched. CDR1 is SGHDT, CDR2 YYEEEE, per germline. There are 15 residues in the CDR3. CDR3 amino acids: CASSWGQGGTYGYTF. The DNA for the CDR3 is TGTGCCAGCAGCTGGGGACAGGGGGGTACCTATGGCTACACCTTC.

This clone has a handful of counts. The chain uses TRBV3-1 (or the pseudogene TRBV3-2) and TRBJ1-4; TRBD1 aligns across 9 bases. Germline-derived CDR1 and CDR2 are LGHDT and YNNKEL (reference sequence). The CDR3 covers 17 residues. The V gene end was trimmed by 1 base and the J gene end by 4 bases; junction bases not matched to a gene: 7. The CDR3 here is CASSQGGQGILNEKLFF. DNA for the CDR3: TGTGCCAGCAGCCAAGGGGGACAGGGTATACTTAATGAAAAACTGTTTTTT.

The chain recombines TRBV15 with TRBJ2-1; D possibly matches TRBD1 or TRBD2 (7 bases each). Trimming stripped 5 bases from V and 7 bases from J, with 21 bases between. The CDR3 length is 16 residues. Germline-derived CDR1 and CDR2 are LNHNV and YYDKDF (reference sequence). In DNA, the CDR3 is TGTGCCACCAGCCCGGGGGGAGGGGGCGCGGGGAATGAGCAGTTCTTC. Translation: CATSPGGGGAGNEQFF.

Here the CDR3 DNA reads TGTGCCACCAGCAGAGCCCCCAACAGCAATCAGCCCCAGCATTTT. As protein: CATSRAPNSNQPQHF. The chain links TRBV15 to TRBJ1-5; D gene uncertain. CDR3 length: 15 residues. V dropped 1 base and J dropped 1 base, with 8 bases sitting between them. CDR1 is LNHNV, CDR2 YYDKDF, per germline (reference sequence).

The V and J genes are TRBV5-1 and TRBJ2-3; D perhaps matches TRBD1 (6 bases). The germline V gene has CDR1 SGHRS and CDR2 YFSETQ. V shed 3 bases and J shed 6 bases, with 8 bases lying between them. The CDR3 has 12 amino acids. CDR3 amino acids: CASSSGVDTQYF. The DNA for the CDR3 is TGCGCCAGCAGCTCAGGGGTGGATACGCAGTATTTT.

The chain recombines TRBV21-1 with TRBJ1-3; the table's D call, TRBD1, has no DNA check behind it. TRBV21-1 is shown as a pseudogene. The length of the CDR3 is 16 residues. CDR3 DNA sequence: TGTGCCAGCAGCAAAGAGGGGAAGACAGCAGGAAACACCATATATTTT. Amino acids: CASSKEGKTAGNTIYF.

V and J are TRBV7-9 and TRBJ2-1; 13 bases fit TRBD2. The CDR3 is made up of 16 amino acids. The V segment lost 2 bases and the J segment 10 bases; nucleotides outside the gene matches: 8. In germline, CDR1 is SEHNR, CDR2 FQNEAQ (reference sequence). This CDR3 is CASSLKALAGGHEQFF. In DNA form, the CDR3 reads TGTGCCAGCAGCTTAAAGGCACTAGCGGGGGGGCACGAGCAGTTCTTC.